This record looks at one TCR beta chain sequence and its context. This receptor's antigen is unknown. There are no base qualities to consult, and no much larger clone falls within one base. This sample was included in a study of shared clonotypes between healthy human individuals (dated by TCRdb to about 2020). With regard to the full study: A couple of women and three men aged 18 to 49 years were included in the cohort. Per donor, three plates each were used for CD4 naive and CD4 memory, two for CD8 naive, and one for CD8 memory. To estimate repertoire size and how much clonotypes are shared between individuals, the study performed deep sequencing of blood TCR repertoires from about five healthy adults. To increase sequencing depth and limit assay-specific biases, TCR repertoire library preparation and sequencing were carried out by different laboratories using diverse techniques. Between about 0.85 and 9.5 billion PBMCs per donor were obtained by leukapheresis. General conclusions and limits of the study: Clonotypes shared by all four sorted-subset donors showed higher generation probabilities than non-shared clonotypes. Pairwise subsampling led to the expectation that sequencing depth would affect the degree of clonotype sharing among donors. Naive subsets generally had larger estimated clonotype richness than memory subsets did. Roughly 5% of naive CD4, 3.5% of naive CD8, approximately 2.2% of memory CD4, and about 0.4% of memory CD8 clonotypes were shared across a few donors. Even with the large sequencing depth, rarefaction of the sorted-subset datasets indicated that sequencing was incomplete. Sampling was limited to blood, and TCR repertoires in tissue likely differ from TCR repertoires in blood. The genetic and exposure-history diversity represented was limited by the small number of donors.

The donors were healthy, HIV-negative adults with no recently reported acute infections or vaccinations. Every donor was a Caucasian adult residing in Nashville, Tennessee, USA. CD4+ T cells were enriched by magnetic negative selection, after which naive cells were positively selected on CD45RA and the negative fraction was taken as the memory subset. Blood was obtained by leukapheresis, after which PBMCs were separated by Ficoll-Histopaque density gradient centrifugation and cryopreserved in liquid nitrogen vapor phase. Analytical flow cytometry was used to check the purity and quantity of each magnetically sorted T cell population. From each sorted fraction, genomic DNA was isolated and quantified by UV absorbance on a Nanodrop 2000c. The CDR3 sequence holds 17 residues, the cysteine and phenylalanine included. The retained sequence is limited to the CDR3, 51 bases, with the frame set at the first base.

Using the deep immunoSEQ assay, TCR CDR3 regions were amplified from genomic DNA by multiplex PCR. Genomic DNA extracted from each cell subset was distributed evenly over all wells of several immunoSEQ 96-well plates, and each plate served as one replicate. For sorted subsets, each replicate PCR was loaded with approximately 200 ng genomic DNA, equivalent to some 27,000 T cell genomes. The purified libraries were quantified using a Qubit 3.0 fluorometer, sized with a Bioanalyzer 2100, and then quantified again using the KAPA Library Quantification kit. Every immunoSEQ 96-well plate was sequenced on a separate single-read 150-cycle Illumina NextSeq 550 flow cell. On the authors' methods: The immunoSEQ output contained only junctional sequences without quality scores, so filtering could not match that applied to full-length reads. Sequences were annotated with PyIR, a Python wrapper for IgBLAST v1.9, using IMGT germline references to assign V/J genes and CDR3. Reads were filtered out if the reads had weak V/J assignments (E-value above 1e-6), no CDR3, stop codons, out-of-frame junctions, or ambiguous translated residues. V3J clonotypes were defined by identical inferred V gene, J gene, and CDR3 amino acid sequence. Percentage overlap between repertoires was computed as shared unique clonotypes divided by the size of the smaller repertoire. Richness of each repertoire was evaluated using RTK rarefaction, the Chao1 estimator, and Recon v2.1 estimates of unobserved clonotypes. For all TCRbeta clonotypes obtained by the gDNA method from four donors, generation probabilities were computed with OLGA. TCRdb retrieved this table from immuneACCESS and kept in-frame rearrangements only. Not all clones are present; in checked studies, unresolved V genes account for under half, and no reason is known for the remainder. The D gene and trimming were derived from the DNA, and the V and J assignments and clone size from that table. The sample profile shows under 1,100,000 clones; about four fifths of them were found once. 0.6% to 0.7% of the sample is taken by the ten largest.

Rearrangement joined TRBV12-2 to TRBJ1-5. TRBV12-2 is a documented pseudogene. Sequencing was performed on memory CD4+ T cells from PBMCs. The cell subset or site label corresponds to: CD45RA-negative fraction. The clonotype originates from a man aged 18 to 30 in good health. Some clones in this sample may be carry-over from other donors' samples. The CDR3 protein sequence reads: CASRLVRQTRPHQPQHF. At the DNA level, the sequence is TGTGCAAGTCGCTTAGTAAGGCAGACTCGACCCCATCAGCCCCAGCATTTT.